This T cell receptor beta chain was documented in a study of T cells in women clearing cervical HPV infection. Worth noting for this clone: The sequenced fragment ends 3 residues before the CDR3 boundary, so the rest is inferred from the germline J gene.

Here immunoSEQ multiplex PCR was the method, and the copy in TCRdb shows in-frame clones only, minus some. The record lists 20,000 to 25,000 clones, of which the ten most abundant hold approximately 25%. The V and J ends lost 4 bases and 7 bases respectively, with 13 bases between them. CDR1 SNHLY and CDR2 FYNNEI come from the germline V gene. This CDR3 comprises 13 residues. The TCR was taken from a woman aged 18 to 75 with a cervical HPV16 infection that either progressed to CIN3+ or cleared (not recorded which). The specimen was blood buffy coat. The chain combines TRBV2 with TRBJ1-2, with unresolved D. CDR3 DNA, as far as it was read: TGTGCCAGCAGTGTGGGCCTCCGGTTTGGC. Its protein is CASSVGLRFG. The CDR3 in its entirety is CASSVGLRFGYTF.